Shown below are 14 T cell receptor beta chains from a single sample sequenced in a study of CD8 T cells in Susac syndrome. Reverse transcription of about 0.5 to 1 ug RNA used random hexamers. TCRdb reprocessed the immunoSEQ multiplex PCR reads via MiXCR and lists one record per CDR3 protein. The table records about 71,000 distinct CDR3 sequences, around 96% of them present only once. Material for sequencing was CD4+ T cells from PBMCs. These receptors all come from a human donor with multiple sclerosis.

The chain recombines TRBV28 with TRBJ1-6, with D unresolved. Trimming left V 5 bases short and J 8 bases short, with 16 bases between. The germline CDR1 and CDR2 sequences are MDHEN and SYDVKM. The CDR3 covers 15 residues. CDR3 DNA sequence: TGTGCCAGCAGTCCCCGGACGGCTTTCTATTCACCCCTCCACTTT. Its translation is CASSPRTAFYSPLHF.

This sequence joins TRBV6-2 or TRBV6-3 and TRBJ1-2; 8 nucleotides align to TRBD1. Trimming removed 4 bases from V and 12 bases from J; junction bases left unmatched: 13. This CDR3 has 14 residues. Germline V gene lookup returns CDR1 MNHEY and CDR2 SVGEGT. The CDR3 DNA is TGTGCCAGCAGTTCCCCGGCGGACAGGGCTTCTAACACCTTC. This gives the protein CASSSPADRASNTF.

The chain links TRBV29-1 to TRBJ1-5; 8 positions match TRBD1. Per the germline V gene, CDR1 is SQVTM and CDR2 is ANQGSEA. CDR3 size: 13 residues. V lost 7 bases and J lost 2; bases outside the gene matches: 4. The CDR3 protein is CSDKGQGNQPQHF. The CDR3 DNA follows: TGCAGCGACAAGGGACAGGGCAATCAGCCCCAGCATTTT.

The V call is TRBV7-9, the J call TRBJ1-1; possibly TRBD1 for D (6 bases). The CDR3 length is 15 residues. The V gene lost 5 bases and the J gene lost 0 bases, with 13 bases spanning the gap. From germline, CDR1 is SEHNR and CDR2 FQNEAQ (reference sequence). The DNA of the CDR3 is TGTGCCAGCAGCACGCACCGGACAGTGAACACTGAAGCTTTCTTT. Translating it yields CASSTHRTVNTEAFF.

This chain's CDR3 is CASSYTSNQPQHF. DNA for the CDR3: TGTGCCAGCAGCTACACATCCAATCAGCCCCAGCATTTT. The chain recombines TRBV7-2 with TRBJ1-5; no clear D gene. Trimming removed 4 bases from V and 3 bases from J, with 7 bases in between. From germline, CDR1 is SGHTA and CDR2 FQGNSA. The CDR3 consists of 13 residues.

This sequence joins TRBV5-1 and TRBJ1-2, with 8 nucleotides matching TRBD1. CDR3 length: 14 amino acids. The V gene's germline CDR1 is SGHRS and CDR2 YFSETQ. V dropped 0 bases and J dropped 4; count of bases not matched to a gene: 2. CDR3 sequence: CASSLATGGYGYTF. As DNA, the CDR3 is TGCGCCAGCAGCTTGGCCACAGGGGGCTATGGCTACACCTTC. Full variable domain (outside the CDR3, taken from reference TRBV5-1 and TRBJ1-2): KAGVTQTPRYLIKTRGQQVTLSCSPISGHRSVSWYQQTPGQGLQFLFEYFSETQRNKGNFPGRFSGRQFSNSRSEMNVSTLELGDSALYLCASSLATGGYGYTFGSGTRLTVV.

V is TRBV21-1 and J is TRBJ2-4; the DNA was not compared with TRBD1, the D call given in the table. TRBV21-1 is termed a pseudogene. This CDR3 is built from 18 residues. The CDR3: CASGDRGIKAVAKNIQYF. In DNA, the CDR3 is TGTGCCAGCGGCGACAGGGGGATAAAGGCTGTAGCCAAAAACATTCAGTACTTC.

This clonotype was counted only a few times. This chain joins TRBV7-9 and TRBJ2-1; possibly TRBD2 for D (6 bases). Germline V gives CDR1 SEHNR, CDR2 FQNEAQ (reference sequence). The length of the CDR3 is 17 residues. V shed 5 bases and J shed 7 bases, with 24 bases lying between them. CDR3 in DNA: TGTGCCAGCAGCCCTGGGGCGGGGAACGATAAGGGGAATGAGCAGTTCTTC. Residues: CASSPGAGNDKGNEQFF.

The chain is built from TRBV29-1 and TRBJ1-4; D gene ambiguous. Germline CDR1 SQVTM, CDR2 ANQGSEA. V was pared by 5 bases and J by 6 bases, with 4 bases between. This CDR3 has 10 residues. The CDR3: CSVSDEKLFF. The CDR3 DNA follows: TGCAGCGTTTCAGATGAAAAACTGTTTTTT. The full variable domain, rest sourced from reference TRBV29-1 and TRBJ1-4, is SAVISQKPSRDICQRGTSLTIQCQVDSQVTMMFWYRQQPGQSLTLIATANQGSEATYESGFVIDKFPISRPNLTFSTLTVSNMSPEDSSIYLCSVSDEKLFFGSGTQLSVL.

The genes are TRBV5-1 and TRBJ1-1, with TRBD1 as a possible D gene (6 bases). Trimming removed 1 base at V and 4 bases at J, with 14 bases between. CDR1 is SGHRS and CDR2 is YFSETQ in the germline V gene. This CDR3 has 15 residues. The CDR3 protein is CASSLKGGMGTEAFF. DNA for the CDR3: TGCGCCAGCAGCTTGAAAGGGGGTATGGGCACTGAAGCTTTCTTT.

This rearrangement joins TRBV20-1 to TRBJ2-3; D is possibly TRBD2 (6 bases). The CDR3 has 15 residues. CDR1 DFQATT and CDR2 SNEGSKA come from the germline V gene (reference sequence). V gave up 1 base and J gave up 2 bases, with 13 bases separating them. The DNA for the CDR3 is TGCAGTGCTAGAGCGCCGGGAGAGTACACAGATACGCAGTATTTT. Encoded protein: CSARAPGEYTDTQYF.

CDR3 sequence (DNA): TGCAGCGCGTCCTCAGGGGGCATAAGCTACGAGCAGTACTTC. Its translation: CSASSGGISYEQYF. The chain combines TRBV29-1 with TRBJ2-7, with 8 nucleotides matching TRBD1. There are 14 residues in the CDR3. Germline CDR1 reads SQVTM; CDR2 reads ANQGSEA. V dropped 7 bases and J dropped 3; count of bases not matched to a gene: 11.

The CDR3 DNA reads TGCAGCGTTTGGACAGGGGGCGAGCAGTACTTC. This encodes CSVWTGGEQYF. The chain is built from TRBV29-1 and TRBJ2-7; 10 nucleotides agree with TRBD1. The length of the CDR3 is 11 residues. V trimming: 5 bases; J trimming: 6 bases; junction bases outside the gene matches: 1. The V gene's germline CDR1 is SQVTM and CDR2 ANQGSEA.

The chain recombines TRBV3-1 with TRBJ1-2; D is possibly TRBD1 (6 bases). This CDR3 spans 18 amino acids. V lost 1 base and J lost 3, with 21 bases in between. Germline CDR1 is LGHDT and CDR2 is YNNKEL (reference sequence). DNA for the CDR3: TGTGCCAGCAGCCAAGCTCCCCGCCCTACAGGGATGGACTATGGCTACACCTTC. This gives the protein CASSQAPRPTGMDYGYTF.